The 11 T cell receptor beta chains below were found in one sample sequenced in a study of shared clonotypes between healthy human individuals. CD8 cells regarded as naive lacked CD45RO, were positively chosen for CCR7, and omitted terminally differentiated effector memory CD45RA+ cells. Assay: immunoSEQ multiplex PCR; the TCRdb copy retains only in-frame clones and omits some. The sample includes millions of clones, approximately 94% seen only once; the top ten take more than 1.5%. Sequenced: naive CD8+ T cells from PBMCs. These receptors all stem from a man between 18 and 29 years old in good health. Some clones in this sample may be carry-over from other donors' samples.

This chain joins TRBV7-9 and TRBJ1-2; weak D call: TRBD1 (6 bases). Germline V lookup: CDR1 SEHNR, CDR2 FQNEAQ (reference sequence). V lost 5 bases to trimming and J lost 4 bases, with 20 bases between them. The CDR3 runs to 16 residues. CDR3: CASSPPNRVQVYGYTF. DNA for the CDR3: TGTGCCAGCAGCCCGCCCAACAGGGTTCAGGTCTATGGCTACACCTTC. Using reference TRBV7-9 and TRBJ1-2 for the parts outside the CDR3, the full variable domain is DTGVSQNPRHKITKRGQNVTFRCDPISEHNRLYWYRQTLGQGPEFLTYFQNEAQLEKSRLLSDRFSAERPKGSFSTLEIQRTEQGDSAMYLCASSPPNRVQVYGYTFGSGTRLTVV.

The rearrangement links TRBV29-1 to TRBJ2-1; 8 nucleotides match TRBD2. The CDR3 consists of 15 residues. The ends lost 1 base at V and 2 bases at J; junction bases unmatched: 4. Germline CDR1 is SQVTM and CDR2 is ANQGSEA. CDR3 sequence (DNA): TGCAGCGTTGAAGTTGACGGGAGGGCCTACAATGAGCAGTTCTTC. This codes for CSVEVDGRAYNEQFF.

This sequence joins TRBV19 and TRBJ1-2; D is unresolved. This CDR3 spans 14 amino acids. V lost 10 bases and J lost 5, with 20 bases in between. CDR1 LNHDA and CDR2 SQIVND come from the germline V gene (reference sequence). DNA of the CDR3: TGTGCCACCAACTCTGTCAAGACGGTATATGGCTACACCTTC. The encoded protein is CATNSVKTVYGYTF.

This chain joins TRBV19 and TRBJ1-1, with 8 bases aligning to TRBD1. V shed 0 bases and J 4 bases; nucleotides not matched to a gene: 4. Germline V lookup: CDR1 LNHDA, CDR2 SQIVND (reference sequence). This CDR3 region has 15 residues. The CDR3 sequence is CASSIDRQGSTEAFF. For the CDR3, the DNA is TGTGCCAGTAGTATAGATCGACAGGGGAGCACTGAAGCTTTCTTT.

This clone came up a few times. This CDR3 reads CASSERPGNTIYF. DNA for the CDR3: TGTGCCAGCAGTGAGCGTCCGGGGAACACCATATATTTT. V gene TRBV2 combines with J gene TRBJ1-3, with D hard to call. V shed 3 bases and J shed 7 bases, with 10 bases lying between them. The CDR3 consists of 13 residues. In germline, CDR1 is SNHLY, CDR2 FYNNEI.

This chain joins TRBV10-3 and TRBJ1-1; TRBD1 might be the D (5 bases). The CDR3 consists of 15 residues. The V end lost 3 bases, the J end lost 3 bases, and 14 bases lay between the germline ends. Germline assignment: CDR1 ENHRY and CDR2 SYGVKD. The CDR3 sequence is CAISDLQAGDTEAFF. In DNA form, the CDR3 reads TGTGCCATCAGTGACCTACAGGCCGGGGACACTGAAGCTTTCTTT.

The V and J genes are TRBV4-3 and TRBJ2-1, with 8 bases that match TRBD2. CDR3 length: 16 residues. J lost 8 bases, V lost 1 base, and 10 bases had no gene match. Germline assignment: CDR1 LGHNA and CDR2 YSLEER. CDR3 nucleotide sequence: TGCGCCAGCAGCCAAGGGTCCAGCGGGAGTTTTTATGAGCAGTTCTTC. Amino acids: CASSQGSSGSFYEQFF.

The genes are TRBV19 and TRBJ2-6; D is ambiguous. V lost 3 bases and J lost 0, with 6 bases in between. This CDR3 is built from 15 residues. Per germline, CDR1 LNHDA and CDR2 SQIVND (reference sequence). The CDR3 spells CASSIFDSGANVLTF. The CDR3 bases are TGTGCCAGTAGTATCTTTGACTCTGGGGCCAACGTCCTGACTTTC.

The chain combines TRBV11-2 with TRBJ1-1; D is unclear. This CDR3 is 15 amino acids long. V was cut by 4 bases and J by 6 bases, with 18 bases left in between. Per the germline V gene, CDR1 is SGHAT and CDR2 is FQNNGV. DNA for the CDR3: TGTGCCAGCAGCTATTTCCAGGCTCGAGGCGCTGAAGCTTTCTTT. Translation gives CASSYFQARGAEAFF.

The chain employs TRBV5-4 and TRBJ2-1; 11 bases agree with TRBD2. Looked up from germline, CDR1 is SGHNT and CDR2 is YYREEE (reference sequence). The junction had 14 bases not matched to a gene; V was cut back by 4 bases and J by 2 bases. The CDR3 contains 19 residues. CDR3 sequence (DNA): TGTGCCAGCAGCCCACCGGGACTAGCGGAACCCGGGCCCTACAATGAGCAGTTCTTC. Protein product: CASSPPGLAEPGPYNEQFF.

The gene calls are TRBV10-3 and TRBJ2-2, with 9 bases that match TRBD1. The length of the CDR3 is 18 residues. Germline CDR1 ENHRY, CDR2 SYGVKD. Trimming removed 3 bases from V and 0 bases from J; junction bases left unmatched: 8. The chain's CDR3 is CAISDEGTGFANTGELFF. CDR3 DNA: TGTGCCATCAGTGATGAAGGGACAGGGTTCGCGAACACCGGGGAGCTGTTTTTT.